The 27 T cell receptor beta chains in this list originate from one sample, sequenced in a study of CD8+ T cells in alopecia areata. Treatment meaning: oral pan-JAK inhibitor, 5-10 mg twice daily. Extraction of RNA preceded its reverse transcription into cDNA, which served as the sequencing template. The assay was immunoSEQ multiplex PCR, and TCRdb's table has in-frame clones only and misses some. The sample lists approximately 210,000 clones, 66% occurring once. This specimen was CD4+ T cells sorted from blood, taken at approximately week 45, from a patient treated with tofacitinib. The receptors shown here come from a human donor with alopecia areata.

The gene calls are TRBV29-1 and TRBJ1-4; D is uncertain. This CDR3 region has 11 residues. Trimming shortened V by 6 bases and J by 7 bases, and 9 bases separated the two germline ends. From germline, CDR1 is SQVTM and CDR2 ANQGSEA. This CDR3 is CSVHEGEKLFF. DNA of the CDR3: TGCAGCGTGCATGAGGGTGAAAAACTGTTTTTT. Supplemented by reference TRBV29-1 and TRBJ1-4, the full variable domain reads SAVISQKPSRDICQRGTSLTIQCQVDSQVTMMFWYRQQPGQSLTLIATANQGSEATYESGFVIDKFPISRPNLTFSTLTVSNMSPEDSSIYLCSVHEGEKLFFGSGTQLSVL.

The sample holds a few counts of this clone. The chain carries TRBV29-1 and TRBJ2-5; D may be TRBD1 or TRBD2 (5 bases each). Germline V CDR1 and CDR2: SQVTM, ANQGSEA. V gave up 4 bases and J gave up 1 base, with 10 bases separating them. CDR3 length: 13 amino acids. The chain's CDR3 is CSVGGRVQETQYF. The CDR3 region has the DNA TGCAGCGTTGGGGGACGGGTCCAAGAGACCCAGTACTTC. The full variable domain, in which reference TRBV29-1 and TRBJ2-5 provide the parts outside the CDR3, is SAVISQKPSRDICQRGTSLTIQCQVDSQVTMMFWYRQQPGQSLTLIATANQGSEATYESGFVIDKFPISRPNLTFSTLTVSNMSPEDSSIYLCSVGGRVQETQYFGPGTRLLVL.

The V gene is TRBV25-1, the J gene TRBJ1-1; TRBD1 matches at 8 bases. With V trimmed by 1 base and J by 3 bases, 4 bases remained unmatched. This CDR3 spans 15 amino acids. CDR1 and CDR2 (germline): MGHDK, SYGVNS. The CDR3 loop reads CASSEFDRGDTEAFF. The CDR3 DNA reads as TGTGCCAGCAGTGAATTCGACAGGGGAGACACTGAAGCTTTCTTT.

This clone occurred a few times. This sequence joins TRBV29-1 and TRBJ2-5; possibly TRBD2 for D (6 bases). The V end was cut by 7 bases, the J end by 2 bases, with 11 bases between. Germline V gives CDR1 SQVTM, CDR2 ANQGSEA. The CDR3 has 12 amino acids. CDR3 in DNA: TGCAGCGGAGGGACTGCTCAAGAGACCCAGTACTTC. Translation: CSGGTAQETQYF.

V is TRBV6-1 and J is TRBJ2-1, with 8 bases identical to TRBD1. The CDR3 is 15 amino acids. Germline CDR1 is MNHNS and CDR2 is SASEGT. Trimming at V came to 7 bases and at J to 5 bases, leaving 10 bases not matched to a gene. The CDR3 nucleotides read TGTGCCAGCACGGGGGCAGGGGGCGTCGACAATGAGCAGTTCTTC. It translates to CASTGAGGVDNEQFF.

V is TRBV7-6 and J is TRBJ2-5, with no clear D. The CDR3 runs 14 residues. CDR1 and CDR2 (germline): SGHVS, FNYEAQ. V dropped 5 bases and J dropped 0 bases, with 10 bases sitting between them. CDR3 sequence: CASSPGSYQETQYF. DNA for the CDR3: TGTGCCAGCAGCCCGGGTTCATACCAAGAGACCCAGTACTTC.

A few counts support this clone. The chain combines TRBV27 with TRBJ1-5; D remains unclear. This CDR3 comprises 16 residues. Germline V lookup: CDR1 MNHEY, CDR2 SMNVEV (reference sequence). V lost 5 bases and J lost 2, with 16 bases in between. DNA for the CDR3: TGTGCCAGCAGTCCCCGAGAAGGACGGGGCAATCAGCCCCAGCATTTT. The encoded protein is CASSPREGRGNQPQHF.

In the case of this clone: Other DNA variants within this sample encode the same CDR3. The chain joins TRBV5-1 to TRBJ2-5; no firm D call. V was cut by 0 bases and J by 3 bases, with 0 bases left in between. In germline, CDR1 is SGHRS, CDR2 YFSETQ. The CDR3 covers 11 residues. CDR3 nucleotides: TGCGCCAGCAGCTTGGAAGAGACCCAGTACTTC. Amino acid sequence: CASSLEETQYF.

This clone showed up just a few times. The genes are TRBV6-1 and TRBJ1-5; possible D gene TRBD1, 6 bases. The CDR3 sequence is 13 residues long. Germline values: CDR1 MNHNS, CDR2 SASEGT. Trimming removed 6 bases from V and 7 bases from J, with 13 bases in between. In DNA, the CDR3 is TGTGCCAGCAGCCCCTCAGGGGTGCAGCCCCAGCATTTT. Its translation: CASSPSGVQPQHF.

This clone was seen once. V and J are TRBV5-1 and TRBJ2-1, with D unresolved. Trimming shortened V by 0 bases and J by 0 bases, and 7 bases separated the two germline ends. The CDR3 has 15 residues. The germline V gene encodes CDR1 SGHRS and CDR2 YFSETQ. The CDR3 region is CASSLVLSSYNEQFF. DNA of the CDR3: TGCGCCAGCAGCTTGGTACTTAGCTCCTACAATGAGCAGTTCTTC.

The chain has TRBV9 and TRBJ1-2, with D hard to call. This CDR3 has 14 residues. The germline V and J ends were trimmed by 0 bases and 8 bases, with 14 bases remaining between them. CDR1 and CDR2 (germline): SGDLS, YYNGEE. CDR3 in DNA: TGTGCCAGCAGCGTAGATGGAGAGACGGGGGGCTACACCTTC. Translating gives CASSVDGETGGYTF.

As DNA, the CDR3 is TGTGCCAGCAGCACCGGGACAGGGTTCGGCGGGGAGCTGTTTTTT. Its protein product is CASSTGTGFGGELFF. This chain connects TRBV27 to TRBJ2-2, with TRBD1 matching 9 bases. The CDR3 has 15 residues. CDR1 and CDR2 (germline): MNHEY, SMNVEV (reference sequence). The trim removed 6 bases at V and 7 bases at J, leaving 9 bases unmatched.

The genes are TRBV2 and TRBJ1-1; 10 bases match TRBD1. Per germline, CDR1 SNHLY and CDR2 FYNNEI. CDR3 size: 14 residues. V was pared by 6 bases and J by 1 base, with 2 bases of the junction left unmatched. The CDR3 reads CASSRDRGNTEAFF. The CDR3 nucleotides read TGTGCCAGCAGCCGGGACAGGGGGAACACTGAAGCTTTCTTT.

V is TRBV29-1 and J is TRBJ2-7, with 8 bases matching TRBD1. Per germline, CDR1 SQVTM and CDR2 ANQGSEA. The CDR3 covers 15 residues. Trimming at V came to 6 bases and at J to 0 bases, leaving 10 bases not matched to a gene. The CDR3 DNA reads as TGCAGCGTCGCCGTCGGGACAGGTTTCTCCTACGAGCAGTACTTC. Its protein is CSVAVGTGFSYEQYF.

Here the CDR3 reads CASSAQRGVSYEQYF. CDR3 sequence (DNA): TGTGCCAGCAGCGCCCAGCGGGGGGTCTCCTACGAGCAGTACTTC. The rearrangement joins TRBV27 to TRBJ2-7; 9 positions agree with TRBD2. Germline CDR1 MNHEY, CDR2 SMNVEV (reference sequence). CDR3 length equals 15 residues. Unmatched junction bases numbered 6, after V lost 6 bases and J lost 0 bases.

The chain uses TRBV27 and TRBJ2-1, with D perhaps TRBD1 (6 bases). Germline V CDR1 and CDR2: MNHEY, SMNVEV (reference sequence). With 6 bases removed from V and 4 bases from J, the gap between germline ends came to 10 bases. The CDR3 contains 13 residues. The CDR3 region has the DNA TGTGCCAGCAGGGACAGAGTGTACAATGAGCAGTTCTTC. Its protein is CASRDRVYNEQFF.

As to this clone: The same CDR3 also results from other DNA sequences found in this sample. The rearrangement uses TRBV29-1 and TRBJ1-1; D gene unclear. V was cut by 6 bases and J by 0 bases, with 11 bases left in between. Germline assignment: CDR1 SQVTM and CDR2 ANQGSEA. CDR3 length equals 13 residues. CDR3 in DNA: TGCAGCGTAGTCGGACGGATGAACACTGAAGCTTTCTTT. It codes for CSVVGRMNTEAFF.

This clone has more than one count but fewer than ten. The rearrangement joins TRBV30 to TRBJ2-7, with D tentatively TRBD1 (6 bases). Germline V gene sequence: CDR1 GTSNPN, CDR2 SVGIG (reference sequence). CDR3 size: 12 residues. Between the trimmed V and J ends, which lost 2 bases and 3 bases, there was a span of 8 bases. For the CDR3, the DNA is TGTGCCTGGAGTAGGGGGTTCTACGAGCAGTACTTC. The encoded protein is CAWSRGFYEQYF. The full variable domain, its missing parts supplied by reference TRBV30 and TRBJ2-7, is SQTIHQWPATLVQPVGSPLSLECTVEGTSNPNLYWYRQAAGRGLQLLFYSVGIGQISSEVPQNLSASRPQDRQFILSSKKLLLSDSGFYLCAWSRGFYEQYFGPGTRLTVT.

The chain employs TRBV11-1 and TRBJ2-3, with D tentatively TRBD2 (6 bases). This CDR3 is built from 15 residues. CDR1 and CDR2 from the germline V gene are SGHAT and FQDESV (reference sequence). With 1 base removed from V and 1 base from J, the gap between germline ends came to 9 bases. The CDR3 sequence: CASSLDGGGTDTQYF. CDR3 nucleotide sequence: TGTGCCAGCAGCTTAGATGGAGGGGGCACAGATACGCAGTATTTT.

CDR3 nucleotides: TGTGCCTGGAGTAGAGGGGGAGGGACAGATACGCAGTATTTT. It yields the protein CAWSRGGGTDTQYF. The chain is built from TRBV30 and TRBJ2-3, with a possible D match to TRBD2 (7 bases). The CDR3 extends over 14 amino acids. CDR1 is GTSNPN, CDR2 SVGIG, per germline (reference sequence). Trimming stripped 2 bases from V and 3 bases from J, with 12 bases between.

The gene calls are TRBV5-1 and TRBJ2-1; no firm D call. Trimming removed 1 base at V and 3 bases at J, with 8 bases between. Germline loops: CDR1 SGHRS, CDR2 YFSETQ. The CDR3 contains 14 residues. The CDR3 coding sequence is TGCGCCAGCAGCTTGTTTGGCTACTACAATGAGCAGTTCTTC. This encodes CASSLFGYYNEQFF. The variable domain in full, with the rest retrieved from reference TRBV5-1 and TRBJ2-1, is KAGVTQTPRYLIKTRGQQVTLSCSPISGHRSVSWYQQTPGQGLQFLFEYFSETQRNKGNFPGRFSGRQFSNSRSEMNVSTLELGDSALYLCASSLFGYYNEQFFGPGTRLTVL.

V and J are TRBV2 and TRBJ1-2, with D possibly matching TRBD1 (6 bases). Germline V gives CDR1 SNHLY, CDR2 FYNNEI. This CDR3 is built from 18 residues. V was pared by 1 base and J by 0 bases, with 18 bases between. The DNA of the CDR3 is TGTGCCAGCAGTGAAGTAGGGGGAGGTTTCCCGACTAACTATGGCTACACCTTC. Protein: CASSEVGGGFPTNYGYTF.

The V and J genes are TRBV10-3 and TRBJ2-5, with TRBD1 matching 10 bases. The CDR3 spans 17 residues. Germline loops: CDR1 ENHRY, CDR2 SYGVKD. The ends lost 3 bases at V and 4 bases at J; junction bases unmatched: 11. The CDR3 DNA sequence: TGTGCCATCAGTGATATCTCGGTCGGGGACAGGGGAGAGACCCAGTACTTC. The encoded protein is CAISDISVGDRGETQYF.

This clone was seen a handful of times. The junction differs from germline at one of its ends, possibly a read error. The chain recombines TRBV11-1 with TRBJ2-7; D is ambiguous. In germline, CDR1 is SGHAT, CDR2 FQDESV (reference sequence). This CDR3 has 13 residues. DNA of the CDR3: TGTGCCAGCAGCTTAGAACGAAGCTACGGGCAGTACTTC. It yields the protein CASSLERSYGQYF.

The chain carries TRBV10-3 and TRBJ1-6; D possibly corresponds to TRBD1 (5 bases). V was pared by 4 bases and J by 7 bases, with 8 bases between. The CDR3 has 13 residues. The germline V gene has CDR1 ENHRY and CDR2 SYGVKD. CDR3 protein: CAISGDGNSPLHF. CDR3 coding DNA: TGTGCCATCAGTGGGGACGGGAATTCACCCCTCCACTTT.

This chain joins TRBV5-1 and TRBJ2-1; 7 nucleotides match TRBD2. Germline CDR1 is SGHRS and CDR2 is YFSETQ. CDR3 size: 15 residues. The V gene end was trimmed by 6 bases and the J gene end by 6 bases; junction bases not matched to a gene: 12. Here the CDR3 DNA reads TGCGCCAGCACCGACGGGGGGAGTTACGGCAATGAGCAGTTCTTC. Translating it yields CASTDGGSYGNEQFF.

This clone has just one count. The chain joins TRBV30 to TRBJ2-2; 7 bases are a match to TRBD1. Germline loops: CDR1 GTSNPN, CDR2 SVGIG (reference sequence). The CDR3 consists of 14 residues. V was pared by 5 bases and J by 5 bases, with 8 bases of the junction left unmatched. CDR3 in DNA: TGTGCCTGGGGTTGGGACAGCCGAACCGGGGAGCTGTTTTTT. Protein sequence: CAWGWDSRTGELFF.